The 5 T cell receptor beta chains below come from one sample, sequenced in a study of T cell changes during pregnancy in multiple sclerosis. Only in-frame clones appear in the TCRdb table, and some are missing; sequencing was by immunoSEQ multiplex PCR. The sample records approximately 90,000 clones, around 94% being singletons. This specimen consisted of peripheral blood, obtained in the third trimester of pregnancy. The receptors were sampled from a female donor with multiple sclerosis, enrolled in a pregnancy study.

In its sample, this clone was seen once. The chain links TRBV10-3 to TRBJ1-1, with unresolved D. The ends were cut back, 3 bases at V and 5 bases at J, with 10 bases in the middle. The CDR3 is made up of 13 amino acids. Per the germline V gene, CDR1 is ENHRY and CDR2 is SYGVKD. CDR3 nucleotides: TGTGCCATCAGTGAAGAAGTGAGGACTGAAGCTTTCTTT. Its translation: CAISEEVRTEAFF.

The gene calls are TRBV10-2 and TRBJ2-5; 8 nucleotides match TRBD1. The CDR3 totals 13 residues. Germline CDR1 and CDR2: WSHSY and SAAADI. V was clipped by 4 bases and J by 5 bases; unmatched bases: 3. The CDR3 sequence is CASSVDRGETQYF. The CDR3 nucleotides read TGCGCCAGCAGTGTAGACAGGGGTGAGACCCAGTACTTC.

The rearrangement joins TRBV30 to TRBJ2-1, with TRBD1 as a possible D gene (6 bases). The CDR3 runs 14 residues. From germline, CDR1 is GTSNPN and CDR2 SVGIG (reference sequence). Between the trimmed V and J ends, which lost 2 bases and 4 bases, there was a span of 12 bases. The chain's CDR3 is CAWSTGSEYNEQFF. As DNA, the CDR3 is TGTGCCTGGAGTACAGGGTCCGAATACAATGAGCAGTTCTTC. The whole variable domain, filled in from reference TRBV30 and TRBJ2-1, reads SQTIHQWPATLVQPVGSPLSLECTVEGTSNPNLYWYRQAAGRGLQLLFYSVGIGQISSEVPQNLSASRPQDRQFILSSKKLLLSDSGFYLCAWSTGSEYNEQFFGPGTRLTVL.

The chain carries TRBV7-9 and TRBJ2-7; no clear D. The V end lost 5 bases, the J end lost 1 base, and 9 bases lay between the germline ends. This CDR3 comprises 13 residues. Germline CDR1 reads SEHNR; CDR2 reads FQNEAQ (reference sequence). CDR3 sequence reads: CASSPKRSYEQYF. In DNA form, the CDR3 reads TGTGCCAGCAGCCCTAAACGGTCCTACGAGCAGTACTTC.

The chain couples TRBV5-5 to TRBJ2-1, with 10 bases that match TRBD2. Trimming took 2 bases from V and 6 from J; bases not matched to a gene: 5. The CDR3 extends over 15 amino acids. From germline, CDR1 is SGHKS and CDR2 YYEKEE (reference sequence). CDR3 sequence reads: CASSFRAGGPNEQFF. CDR3 bases: TGTGCCAGCAGCTTCCGAGCGGGAGGGCCCAATGAGCAGTTCTTC. Full variable domain (missing parts from reference TRBV5-5 and TRBJ2-1): DAGVTQSPTHLIKTRGQQVTLRCSPISGHKSVSWYQQVLGQGPQFIFQYYEKEERGRGNFPDRFSARQFPNYSSELNVNALLLGDSALYLCASSFRAGGPNEQFFGPGTRLTVL.